Sequencing of this T cell receptor (beta chain) was carried out in a study of vaccination and CD4 T cells after COVID-19. At the level of the study: Six men and four women formed the convalescents, two being Hispanic. Broader study findings: Counts of SARS-CoV-2-reactive clonotypes had a median that went from approximately 21 to 38, a nonsignificant change.

In the case of this clonotype: Its antigen is unidentified.

The CDR3 loop spans 17 amino acids. Germline loops: CDR1 SGHVS, CDR2 FQNEAQ. With 2 bases clipped from V and 4 bases from J, the junction kept 7 bases outside the gene matches. The Oncomine TCR Beta short-read assay was what sequenced the DNA obtained from cultured CD4+ T cells. The source of extracted genomic DNA was cultured CD4+ T cells. Via MiXCR, TCRdb re-called the PCR reads, giving one row per CDR3 protein. Among almost 7,500 distinct CDR3 sequences listed, approximately 35% were seen once. The treatment was: roughly 10-day PBMC culture with coronavirus spike peptide pools or control peptides (ViraFEST assay). Those CD4+ T cells from the unexposed donor predate the COVID-19 pandemic (2011-2018). TCRs were sequenced by ViraFEST after antigen-specific T cells had been expanded with peptide pools.

Sequenced material: CD4+ T cells from blood, cultured in vitro. This TCR was recovered from a human donor in good health. The V gene is TRBV7-8, the J gene TRBJ2-2; 10 bases are a match to TRBD1. The CDR3 reads CASSLPSRDRGTGELFF. CDR3 coding DNA: TGTGCCAGCAGCTTACCTTCCCGGGACAGGGGCACCGGGGAGCTGTTTTTT.